A single sample gave rise to the 30 T cell receptor beta chains below, sequenced in a study of blood T cell repertoires in COVID-19. Generated by immunoSEQ multiplex PCR, the TCRdb table keeps only in-frame clones and is missing some. Of 180,000 or so clones listed, approximately 86% are singletons. The sequencing sample was made of peripheral blood. These receptors all come from a man aged 60 to 75 with acute or convalescent COVID-19.

The chain carries TRBV2 and TRBJ1-1, with 7 bases fitting TRBD1. The junction had 7 bases not matched to a gene; V was cut back by 6 bases and J by 0 bases. CDR1 and CDR2 from the germline V gene are SNHLY and FYNNEI. This CDR3 is built from 15 residues. The CDR3 reads CASRLRQGMNTEAFF. Here the CDR3 DNA reads TGTGCCAGCAGACTTAGACAGGGCATGAACACTGAAGCTTTCTTT.

The V gene is TRBV18, the J gene TRBJ2-1, with 11 bases identical to TRBD2. CDR1 is KGHSH and CDR2 is LQKENI in the germline V gene. This CDR3 is 14 amino acids long. Trimming cost V 6 bases and J 5 bases; bases outside gene matches: 3. The CDR3 here is CASSPGLADNEQFF. The CDR3 coding sequence is TGTGCCAGCTCGCCGGGACTAGCGGACAATGAGCAGTTCTTC.

The V call is TRBV5-1, the J call TRBJ1-6; 8 bases are a match to TRBD1. CDR3 size: 14 residues. The V and J ends lost 4 bases and 10 bases, in that order; junction bases with no gene match: 7. From germline, CDR1 is SGHRS and CDR2 YFSETQ. The CDR3, as DNA: TGCGCCAGCAGCGGAGGGACAGGAAAATCACCCCTCCACTTT. Its protein is CASSGGTGKSPLHF.

The genes are TRBV10-3 and TRBJ2-5, with 10 bases matching TRBD1. Germline loops: CDR1 ENHRY, CDR2 SYGVKD. CDR3 length: 14 amino acids. The ends lost 9 bases at V and 3 bases at J; junction bases unmatched: 7. The CDR3 nucleotides read TGTGCCATTGGGACAGGGGAACTGGAAGAGACCCAGTACTTC. Amino acids: CAIGTGELEETQYF.

The chain links TRBV5-1 to TRBJ1-3, with 7 bases matching TRBD1. The CDR3 totals 16 residues. The germline gives CDR1 SGHRS, CDR2 YFSETQ. V lost 1 base to trimming and J lost 5 bases; unmatched junction nucleotides: 9. In DNA form, the CDR3 reads TGCGCCAGCAGCTTGACAGGGGAGCTGGGGAGAAACACCATATATTTT. Translated: CASSLTGELGRNTIYF. Full variable domain (rest looked up from reference TRBV5-1 and TRBJ1-3): KAGVTQTPRYLIKTRGQQVTLSCSPISGHRSVSWYQQTPGQGLQFLFEYFSETQRNKGNFPGRFSGRQFSNSRSEMNVSTLELGDSALYLCASSLTGELGRNTIYFGEGSWLTVV.

The chain employs TRBV11-2 and TRBJ2-7, with D perhaps TRBD2 (6 bases). The CDR3 loop spans 13 amino acids. Looked up from germline, CDR1 is SGHAT and CDR2 is FQNNGV. V dropped 5 bases and J dropped 7 bases, with 15 bases sitting between them. DNA of the CDR3: TGTGCCAGCAGCGGCGGACTGGGACTGGAGCAGTACTTC. Translated: CASSGGLGLEQYF.

This chain joins TRBV9 and TRBJ1-4; D is ambiguous. The length of the CDR3 is 16 residues. Germline lookup yields CDR1 SGDLS and CDR2 YYNGEE. V dropped 0 bases and J dropped 0 bases, with 9 bases sitting between them. The CDR3 DNA follows: TGTGCCAGCAGCGTAGAATCAGGTGCAACTAATGAAAAACTGTTTTTT. Translation: CASSVESGATNEKLFF.

J is TRBJ1-4 and V is TRBV9; D may be TRBD1 (6 bases). V lost 5 bases to trimming and J lost 8 bases, with 13 bases between them. The CDR3 extends over 13 amino acids. CDR1 and CDR2 from the germline V gene are SGDLS and YYNGEE. This CDR3 reads CASRSGVGEKLFF. As DNA, the CDR3 is TGTGCCAGCAGGTCAGGGGTGGGAGAAAAACTGTTTTTT.

V is TRBV29-1 and J is TRBJ1-4, with D perhaps TRBD1 (5 bases). This CDR3 contains 13 residues. Germline assignment: CDR1 SQVTM and CDR2 ANQGSEA. Trimming took 4 bases from V and 7 from J, leaving 13 bases between them. The CDR3 reads CSVGGREGEKLFF. CDR3 in DNA: TGCAGCGTTGGGGGCAGGGAAGGTGAAAAACTGTTTTTT.

The chain carries TRBV9 and TRBJ1-2; 8 bases line up with TRBD1. The trim removed 4 bases at V and 8 bases at J, leaving 4 bases unmatched. CDR1 is SGDLS and CDR2 is YYNGEE in the germline V gene. The CDR3 sequence is 12 residues long. The CDR3 region is CASSRQGSGYTF. Written as DNA, the CDR3 is TGTGCCAGCAGCAGACAGGGGAGCGGCTACACCTTC.

This clone showed up just once. The chain carries TRBV28 and TRBJ2-5; D is unresolved. Trimming left V 5 bases short and J 2 bases short, with 3 bases between. The CDR3 contains 11 residues. CDR1 MDHEN and CDR2 SYDVKM come from the germline V gene. The CDR3 DNA reads as TGTGCCAGCAGTCCACAAGAGACCCAGTACTTC. This translates into CASSPQETQYF.

The genes are TRBV7-9 and TRBJ1-5; TRBD1 might be the D (5 bases). Germline V CDR1 and CDR2: SEHNR, FQNEAQ (reference sequence). The CDR3 runs to 14 residues. V was cut by 5 bases and J by 0 bases, with 8 bases left in between. The CDR3 reads CASSAGYSNQPQHF. Written as DNA, the CDR3 is TGTGCCAGCAGCGCAGGGTATAGCAATCAGCCCCAGCATTTT. Looking up the rest from reference TRBV7-9 and TRBJ1-5 gives the full variable domain: DTGVSQNPRHKITKRGQNVTFRCDPISEHNRLYWYRQTLGQGPEFLTYFQNEAQLEKSRLLSDRFSAERPKGSFSTLEIQRTEQGDSAMYLCASSAGYSNQPQHFGDGTRLSIL.

The chain couples TRBV9 to TRBJ2-7; TRBD2 might be the D (5 bases). The CDR3 totals 13 residues. CDR1 is SGDLS, CDR2 YYNGEE, per germline. Trimming shortened V by 4 bases and J by 2 bases, and 10 bases separated the two germline ends. CDR3 coding DNA: TGTGCCAGCAGCAGTGAGGGAACCTACGAGCAGTACTTC. Protein: CASSSEGTYEQYF.

V usage is TRBV28 and J usage is TRBJ1-1; D is possibly TRBD1 (5 bases). CDR3 length: 14 amino acids. Trimming shortened V by 1 base and J by 4 bases, and 10 bases separated the two germline ends. CDR1 and CDR2 from the germline V gene are MDHEN and SYDVKM. The CDR3 is CASSLLGGSTEAFF. The CDR3 region has the DNA TGTGCCAGCAGTTTATTGGGGGGGAGCACTGAAGCTTTCTTT.

The gene calls are TRBV4-1 and TRBJ2-4; D not resolved. Germline assignment: CDR1 MGHRA and CDR2 YSYEKL. Trimming shortened V by 0 bases and J by 0 bases, and 6 bases separated the two germline ends. CDR3 length equals 15 residues. The CDR3: CASSQEPVAKNIQYF. The CDR3 nucleotides are TGCGCCAGCAGCCAAGAGCCGGTAGCCAAAAACATTCAGTACTTC.

The chain has TRBV19 and TRBJ2-7; 9 nucleotides match TRBD1. CDR1 and CDR2 from the germline V gene are LNHDA and SQIVND (reference sequence). V shed 4 bases, J shed 0 bases, and the junction held 7 bases outside the gene matches. The length of the CDR3 is 16 residues. The CDR3 here is CASSKRQGVISYEQYF. CDR3 nucleotide sequence: TGTGCCAGTAGTAAGAGACAGGGGGTAATCTCCTACGAGCAGTACTTC. The full variable domain, in which reference TRBV19 and TRBJ2-7 provide the parts outside the CDR3, is DGGITQSPKYLFRKEGQNVTLSCEQNLNHDAMYWYRQDPGQGLRLIYYSQIVNDFQKGDIAEGYSVSREKKESFPLTVTSAQKNPTAFYLCASSKRQGVISYEQYFGPGTRLTVT.

V and J are TRBV5-1 and TRBJ1-1, with 7 bases that match TRBD1. The CDR3 contains 16 residues. Unmatched junction bases numbered 6, after V lost 0 bases and J lost 1 base. Germline V gene lookup returns CDR1 SGHRS and CDR2 YFSETQ. The CDR3 DNA reads as TGCGCCAGCAGCTTGGGCCGTGGGACAGCGAACACTGAAGCTTTCTTT. Its protein product is CASSLGRGTANTEAFF.

Ten or more counts support this clone. The chain employs TRBV13 and TRBJ2-7, with 9 bases fitting TRBD1. The length of the CDR3 is 14 residues. V shed 5 bases, J shed 6 bases, and the junction held 8 bases outside the gene matches. Germline CDR1 PRHDT, CDR2 FYEKMQ (reference sequence). The CDR3 DNA reads as TGTGCCAGCAGCGCCCGGGACAGGGACCCCGAGCAGTACTTC. Amino acids: CASSARDRDPEQYF.

The chain has TRBV5-1 and TRBJ1-1; D is ambiguous. The CDR3 is made up of 14 amino acids. Germline CDR1 SGHRS, CDR2 YFSETQ. With 3 bases removed from V and 3 bases from J, the gap between germline ends came to 12 bases. The chain's CDR3 is CASSSTVADTEAFF. CDR3 nucleotides: TGCGCCAGCAGCTCAACGGTTGCGGACACTGAAGCTTTCTTT.

V gene TRBV6-5 combines with J gene TRBJ2-7, with 9 bases lining up with TRBD1. CDR1 and CDR2 (germline): MNHEY, SVGAGI. This CDR3 is built from 14 residues. V lost 5 bases to trimming and J lost 3 bases; unmatched junction nucleotides: 5. As DNA, the CDR3 is TGTGCCAGCAGTATTCGGACAGGGGTCTACGAGCAGTACTTC. Translation gives CASSIRTGVYEQYF.

The V call is TRBV28, the J call TRBJ2-5, with D unresolved. Germline CDR1 MDHEN, CDR2 SYDVKM. The CDR3 runs 13 residues. V was pared by 2 bases and J by 5 bases, with 9 bases between. This chain's CDR3 is CASSLQALETQYF. DNA of the CDR3: TGTGCCAGCAGTTTACAAGCTTTGGAGACCCAGTACTTC.

The chain links TRBV11-2 to TRBJ1-3; D not certain. The CDR3 spans 15 residues. Germline CDR1 and CDR2: SGHAT and FQNNGV. The V end was cut by 3 bases, the J end by 0 bases, with 9 bases between. The CDR3 here is CASSFADYSGNTIYF. CDR3 in DNA: TGTGCCAGCAGCTTCGCAGACTACTCTGGAAACACCATATATTTT.

The V gene is TRBV7-3, the J gene TRBJ2-1; 7 bases agree with TRBD2. The germline V gene encodes CDR1 SGHTA and CDR2 FQGTGA. This CDR3 is built from 16 residues. V lost 1 base and J lost 0; bases outside the gene matches: 3. The CDR3 bases are TGTGCCAGCAGCTTAATAGGCGGGAGCTCCTACAATGAGCAGTTCTTC. This encodes CASSLIGGSSYNEQFF.

The V gene is TRBV14, the J gene TRBJ2-7; D perhaps matches TRBD2 (5 bases). The CDR3 consists of 17 residues. Germline V gene lookup returns CDR1 SGHDN and CDR2 FVKESK. With 2 bases removed from V and 7 bases from J, the gap between germline ends came to 24 bases. CDR3 residues: CASSQRRGGAPYLEQYF. CDR3 bases: TGTGCCAGCAGCCAAAGGAGAGGAGGAGCCCCTTACCTTGAGCAGTACTTC.

V usage is TRBV2 and J usage is TRBJ1-5; TRBD1 might be the D (6 bases). The V end was cut by 3 bases, the J end by 8 bases, with 17 bases between. The CDR3 is 15 amino acids. The germline CDR1 and CDR2 sequences are SNHLY and FYNNEI. The CDR3 DNA sequence: TGTGCCAGCAGTGATTTTGGTAGGGGGGGAGAGCCCCAGCATTTT. Amino acids: CASSDFGRGGEPQHF.

The V gene is TRBV4-2, the J gene TRBJ1-2; D uncertain. Germline lookup yields CDR1 LGHNA and CDR2 YNFKEQ. V dropped 2 bases and J dropped 3 bases, with 4 bases sitting between them. The CDR3 length is 12 residues. The CDR3 is CASSQQDYGYTF. In DNA form, the CDR3 reads TGTGCCAGCAGCCAACAGGACTATGGCTACACCTTC.

The chain links TRBV18 to TRBJ2-1; D possibly corresponds to TRBD2 (5 bases). V lost 6 bases and J 0 bases, leaving 15 bases between the germline ends. CDR1 and CDR2 (germline): KGHSH, LQKENI. The CDR3 consists of 16 residues. The CDR3 is CASSQSTGSSYNEQFF. The CDR3 region has the DNA TGTGCCAGCTCCCAAAGTACGGGAAGCTCCTACAATGAGCAGTTCTTC.

The chain carries TRBV30 and TRBJ1-2; no definite D call. V was shortened by 8 bases and J by 4 bases, with 8 bases between the two germline ends. Germline V gene sequence: CDR1 GTSNPN, CDR2 SVGIG (reference sequence). This CDR3 spans 10 amino acids. The CDR3 nucleotides read TGTGCCAGCCTTGGCTATGGCTACACCTTC. Translation gives CASLGYGYTF.

This chain links TRBV3-1 (or the pseudogene TRBV3-2) with TRBJ1-1, with 7 nucleotides matching TRBD1. Germline CDR1 and CDR2: LGHDT and YNNKEL (reference sequence). This CDR3 has 13 residues. Losses at the gene ends were 2 bases for V and 11 bases for J; bases not matched to a gene: 8. Here the CDR3 DNA reads TGTGCCAGCAGCCAAAGACAGGGACTGCGTGCTTTCTTT. As protein: CASSQRQGLRAFF.

CDR3 nucleotides: TGTGCCAGCAGTTTCGACAGGGGTAAGCCCCAGCATTTT. It yields the protein CASSFDRGKPQHF. The genes are TRBV27 and TRBJ1-5; 8 bases fit TRBD1. Per the germline V gene, CDR1 is MNHEY and CDR2 is SMNVEV (reference sequence). This CDR3 has 13 amino acids. V lost 3 bases and J lost 8; bases outside the gene matches: 3.